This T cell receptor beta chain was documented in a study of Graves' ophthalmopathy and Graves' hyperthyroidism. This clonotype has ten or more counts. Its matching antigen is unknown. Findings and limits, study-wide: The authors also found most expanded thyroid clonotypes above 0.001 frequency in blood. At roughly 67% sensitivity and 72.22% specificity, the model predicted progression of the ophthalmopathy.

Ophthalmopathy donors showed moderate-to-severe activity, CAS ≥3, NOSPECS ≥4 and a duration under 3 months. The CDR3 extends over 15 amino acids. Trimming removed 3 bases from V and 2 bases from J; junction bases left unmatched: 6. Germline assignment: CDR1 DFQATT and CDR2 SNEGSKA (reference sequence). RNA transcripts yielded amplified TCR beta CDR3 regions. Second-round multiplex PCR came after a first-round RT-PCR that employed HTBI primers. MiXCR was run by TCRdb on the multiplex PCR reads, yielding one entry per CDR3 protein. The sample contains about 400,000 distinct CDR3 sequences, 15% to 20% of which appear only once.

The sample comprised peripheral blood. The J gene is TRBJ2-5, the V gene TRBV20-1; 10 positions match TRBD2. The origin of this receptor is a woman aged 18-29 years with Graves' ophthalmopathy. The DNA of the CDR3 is TGCAGTGCTAGTCCTGGACTAGCGGCACAAGAGACCCAGTACTTC. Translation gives CSASPGLAAQETQYF.